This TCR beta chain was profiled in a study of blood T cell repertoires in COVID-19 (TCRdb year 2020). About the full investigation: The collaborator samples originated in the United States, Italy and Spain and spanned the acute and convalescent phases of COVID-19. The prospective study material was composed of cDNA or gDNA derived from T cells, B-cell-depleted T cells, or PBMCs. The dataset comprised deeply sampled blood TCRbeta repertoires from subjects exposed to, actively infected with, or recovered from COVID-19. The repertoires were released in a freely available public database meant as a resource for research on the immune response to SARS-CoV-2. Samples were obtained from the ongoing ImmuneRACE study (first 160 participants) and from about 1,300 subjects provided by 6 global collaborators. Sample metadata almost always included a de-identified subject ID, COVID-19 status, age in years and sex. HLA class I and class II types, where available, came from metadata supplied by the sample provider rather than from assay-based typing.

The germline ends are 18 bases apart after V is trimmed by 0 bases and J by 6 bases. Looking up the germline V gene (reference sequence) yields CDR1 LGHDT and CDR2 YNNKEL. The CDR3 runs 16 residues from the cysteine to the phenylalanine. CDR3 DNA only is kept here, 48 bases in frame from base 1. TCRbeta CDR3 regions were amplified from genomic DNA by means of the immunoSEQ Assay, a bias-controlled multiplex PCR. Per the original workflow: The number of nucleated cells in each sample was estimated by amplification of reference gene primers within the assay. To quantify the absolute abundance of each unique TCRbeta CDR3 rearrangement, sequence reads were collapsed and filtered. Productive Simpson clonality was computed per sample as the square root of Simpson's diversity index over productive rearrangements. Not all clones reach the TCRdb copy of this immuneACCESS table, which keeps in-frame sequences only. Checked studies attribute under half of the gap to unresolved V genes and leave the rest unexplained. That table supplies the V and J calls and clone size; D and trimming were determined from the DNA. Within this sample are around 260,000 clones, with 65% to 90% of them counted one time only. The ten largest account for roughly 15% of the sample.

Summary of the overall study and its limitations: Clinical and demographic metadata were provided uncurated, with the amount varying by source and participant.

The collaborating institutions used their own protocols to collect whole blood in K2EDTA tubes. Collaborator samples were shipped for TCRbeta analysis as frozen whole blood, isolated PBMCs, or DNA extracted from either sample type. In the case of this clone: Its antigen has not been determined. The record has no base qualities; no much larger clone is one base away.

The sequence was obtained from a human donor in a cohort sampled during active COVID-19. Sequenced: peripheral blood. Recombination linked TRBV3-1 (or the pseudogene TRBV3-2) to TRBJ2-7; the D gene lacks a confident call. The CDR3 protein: CASSQDVTASIGEQYF. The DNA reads TGTGCCAGCAGCCAAGACGTCACAGCCAGCATAGGCGAGCAGTACTTC.